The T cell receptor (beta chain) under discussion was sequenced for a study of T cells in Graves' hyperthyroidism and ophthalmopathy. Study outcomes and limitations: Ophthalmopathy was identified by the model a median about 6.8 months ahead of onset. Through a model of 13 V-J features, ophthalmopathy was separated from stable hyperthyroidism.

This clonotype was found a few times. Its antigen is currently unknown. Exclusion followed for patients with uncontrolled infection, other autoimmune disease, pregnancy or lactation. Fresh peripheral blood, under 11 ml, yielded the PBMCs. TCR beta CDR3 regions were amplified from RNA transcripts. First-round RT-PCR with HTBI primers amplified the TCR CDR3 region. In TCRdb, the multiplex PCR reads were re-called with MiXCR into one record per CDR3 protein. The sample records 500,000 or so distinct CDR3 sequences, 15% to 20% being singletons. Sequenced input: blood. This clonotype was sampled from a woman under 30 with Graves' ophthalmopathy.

In nucleotides, the CDR3 is TGTGCCAGCAGCCCCGGGGGGCTGGGGGAAAAACTGTTTTTT. It yields the protein CASSPGGLGEKLFF. This sequence joins TRBV12-3 or TRBV12-4 and TRBJ1-4; D might be TRBD1 (6 bases). The CDR3 contains 14 residues. V lost 6 bases to trimming and J lost 8 bases, with 16 bases between them.